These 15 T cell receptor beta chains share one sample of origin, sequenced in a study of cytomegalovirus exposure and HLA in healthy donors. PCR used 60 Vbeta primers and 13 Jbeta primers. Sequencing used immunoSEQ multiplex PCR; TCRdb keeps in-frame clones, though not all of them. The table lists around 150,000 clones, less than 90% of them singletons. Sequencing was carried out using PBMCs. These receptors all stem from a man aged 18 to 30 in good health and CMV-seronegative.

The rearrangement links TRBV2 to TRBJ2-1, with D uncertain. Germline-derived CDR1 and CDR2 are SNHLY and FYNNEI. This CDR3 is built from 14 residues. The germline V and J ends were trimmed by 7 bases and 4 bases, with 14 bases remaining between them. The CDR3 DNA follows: TGTGCCAGCATCCTGCAGGCTCCTTACAATGAGCAGTTCTTC. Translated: CASILQAPYNEQFF.

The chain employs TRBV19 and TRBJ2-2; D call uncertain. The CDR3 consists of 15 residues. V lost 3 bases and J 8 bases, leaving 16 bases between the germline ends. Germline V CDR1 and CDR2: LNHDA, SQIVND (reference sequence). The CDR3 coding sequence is TGTGCCAGTAGTATCGGCGGAACCAAATGGGGGGAGCTGTTTTTT. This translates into CASSIGGTKWGELFF.

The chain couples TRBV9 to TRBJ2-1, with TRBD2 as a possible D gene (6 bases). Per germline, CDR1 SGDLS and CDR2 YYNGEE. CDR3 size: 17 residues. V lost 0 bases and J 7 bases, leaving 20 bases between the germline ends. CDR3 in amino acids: CASSVGEVGKMLNEQFF. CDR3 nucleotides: TGTGCCAGCAGCGTAGGGGAGGTGGGGAAAATGTTGAATGAGCAGTTCTTC.

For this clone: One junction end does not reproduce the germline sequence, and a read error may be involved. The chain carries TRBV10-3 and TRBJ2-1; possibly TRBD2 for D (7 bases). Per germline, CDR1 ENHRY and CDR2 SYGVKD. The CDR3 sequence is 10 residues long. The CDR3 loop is CAPGGPDSVF. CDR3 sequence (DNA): TGTGCCCCGGGGGGCCCTGACTCGGTCTTC.

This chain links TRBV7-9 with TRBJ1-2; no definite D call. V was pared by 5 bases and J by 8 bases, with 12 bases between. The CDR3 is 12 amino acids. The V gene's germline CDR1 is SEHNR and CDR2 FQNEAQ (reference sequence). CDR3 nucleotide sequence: TGTGCCAGCAGCACCCCGGAGGGCGGCTACACCTTC. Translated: CASSTPEGGYTF.

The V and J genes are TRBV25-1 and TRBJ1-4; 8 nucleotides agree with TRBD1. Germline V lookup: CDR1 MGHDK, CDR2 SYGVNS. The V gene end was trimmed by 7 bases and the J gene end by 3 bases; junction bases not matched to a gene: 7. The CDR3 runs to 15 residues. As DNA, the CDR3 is TGTGCCAGCACCGGACAGGGTCCGCCTAATGAAAAACTGTTTTTT. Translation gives CASTGQGPPNEKLFF.

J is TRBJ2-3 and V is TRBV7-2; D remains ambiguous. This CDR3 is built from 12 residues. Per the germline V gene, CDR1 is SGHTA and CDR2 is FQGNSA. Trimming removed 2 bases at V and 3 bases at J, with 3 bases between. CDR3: CASSLLTDTQYF. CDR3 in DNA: TGTGCCAGCAGCTTATTAACAGATACGCAGTATTTT.

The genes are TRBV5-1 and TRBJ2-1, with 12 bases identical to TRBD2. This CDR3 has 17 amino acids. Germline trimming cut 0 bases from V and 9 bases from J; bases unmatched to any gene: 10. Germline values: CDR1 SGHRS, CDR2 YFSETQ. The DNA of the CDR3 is TGCGCCAGCAGCTTGGGTGGGACTAGCGGGCCTCAGGGTGAGCAGTTCTTC. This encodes CASSLGGTSGPQGEQFF.

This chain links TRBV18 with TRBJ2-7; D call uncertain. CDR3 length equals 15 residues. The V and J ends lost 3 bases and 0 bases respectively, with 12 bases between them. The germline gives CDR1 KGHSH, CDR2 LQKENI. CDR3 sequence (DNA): TGTGCCAGCTCACCTGGGCAGGCCCCCTCCTACGAGCAGTACTTC. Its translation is CASSPGQAPSYEQYF.

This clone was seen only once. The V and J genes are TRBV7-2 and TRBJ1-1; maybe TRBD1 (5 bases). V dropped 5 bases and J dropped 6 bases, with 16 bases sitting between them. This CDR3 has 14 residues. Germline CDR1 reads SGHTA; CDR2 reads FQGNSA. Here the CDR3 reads CASSPLTVGAEAFF. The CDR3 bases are TGTGCCAGCAGCCCCCTGACAGTCGGCGCTGAAGCTTTCTTT.

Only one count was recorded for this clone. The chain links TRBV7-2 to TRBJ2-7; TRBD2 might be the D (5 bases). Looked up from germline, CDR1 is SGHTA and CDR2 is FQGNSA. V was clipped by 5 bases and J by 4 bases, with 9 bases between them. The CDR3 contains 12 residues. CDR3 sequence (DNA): TGTGCCAGCAGCCGCCGGAGGTACGAGCAGTACTTC. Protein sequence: CASSRRRYEQYF.

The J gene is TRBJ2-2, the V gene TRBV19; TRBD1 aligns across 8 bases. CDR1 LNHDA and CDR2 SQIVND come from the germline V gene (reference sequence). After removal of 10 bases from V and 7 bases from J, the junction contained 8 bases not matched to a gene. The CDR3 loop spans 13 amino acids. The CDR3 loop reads CATDRGAGGELFF. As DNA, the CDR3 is TGTGCCACTGACAGGGGAGCGGGCGGGGAGCTGTTTTTT.

This chain's CDR3 is CASTGAGVYEQYF. In nucleotides, the CDR3 is TGTGCCAGCACGGGGGCGGGGGTGTACGAGCAGTACTTC. The rearrangement joins TRBV27 to TRBJ2-7, with D possibly being TRBD2 (7 bases). CDR3 length: 13 amino acids. Trimming took off 7 bases at V and 4 bases at J, with 14 bases between the two ends. CDR1 is MNHEY and CDR2 is SMNVEV in the germline V gene (reference sequence).

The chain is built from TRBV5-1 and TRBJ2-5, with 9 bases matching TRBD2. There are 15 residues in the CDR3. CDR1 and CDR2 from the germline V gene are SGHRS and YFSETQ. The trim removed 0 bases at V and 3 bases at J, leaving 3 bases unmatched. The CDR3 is CASSLAVAGEETQYF. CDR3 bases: TGCGCCAGCAGCTTGGCGGTAGCGGGGGAAGAGACCCAGTACTTC.

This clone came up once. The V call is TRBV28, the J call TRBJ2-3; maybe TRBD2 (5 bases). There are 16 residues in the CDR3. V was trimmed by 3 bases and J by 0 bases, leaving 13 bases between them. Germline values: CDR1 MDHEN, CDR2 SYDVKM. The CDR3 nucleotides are TGTGCCAGCAGTTTCCAAAGCGGCTCTAGCACAGATACGCAGTATTTT. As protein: CASSFQSGSSTDTQYF.